This TCR beta chain was documented in a study of T cell responses to AZD1222 COVID-19 vaccine. Germline V gene sequence: CDR1 SGDLS, CDR2 YYNGEE. Trimming took 0 bases from V and 3 from J, leaving 6 bases between them. This CDR3 has 14 amino acids. The assay was immunoSEQ multiplex PCR, and TCRdb's table has in-frame clones only and misses some. The table has more than 150,000 clones, approximately 90% seen once. This receptor was identified in an adult who received the AZD1222 COVID-19 vaccine. The chain joins TRBV9 to TRBJ2-2; D unresolved. The sequencing used peripheral blood, collected 28 days after the second AZD1222 dose. The CDR3 DNA reads TGTGCCAGCAGCGTAGGCTGGTACACCGGGGAGCTGTTTTTT. This codes for CASSVGWYTGELFF.